The rows below give T cell receptor beta chains drawn from one sample of a study of T cells in Graves' hyperthyroidism and ophthalmopathy. TCRdb recomputed calls from the multiplex PCR reads with MiXCR, one row per CDR3 protein. This table holds about 200,000 distinct CDR3 sequences, 15% to 20% found once. The material sequenced was blood. The source is a man aged 45 to 65 with Graves' hyperthyroidism. Each CDR3 is given with its conserved first and last residue. D genes are given only for firm matches. The size field is filled for only some rows; it gives once, few, many or a size class.

clone_size j_call d_call v_call cdr3_nt cdr3_aa
. TRBJ2-3 TRBD2 TRBV7-9 TGTGCCAGCAGCTCGGGACTAGCGGGAGCGGCCGATACGCAGTATTTT CASSSGLAGAADTQYF
many TRBJ2-2 TRBD2 TRBV5-1 TGCGCCAGCAGTGTAGGGGACTATTCGAACACCGGGGAGCTGTTTTTT CASSVGDYSNTGELFF
many TRBJ2-7 . TRBV7-9 TGTGCCAGCAGCTTAGCTGGGGACTACGAGCAGTACTTC CASSLAGDYEQYF
. TRBJ2-5 . TRBV5-1 TGCGCCAGCAGCTTGACTGCAGAGACCCAGTACTTC CASSLTAETQYF
. TRBJ1-1 . TRBV7-3 TGTGCCAGCAGCTTAAGAGCCGGGGGGGGGATGAACACTGAAGCTTTCTTT CASSLRAGGGMNTEAFF
. TRBJ1-4 . TRBV2 TGTGCCAGCAGTGTAAGGAACGGACGAATAAATGAAAAACTGTTTTTT CASSVRNGRINEKLFF
many TRBJ2-4 TRBD1 TRBV11-3 TGTGCCAGCAGCTTATGGGACAGGAGAGCCAAAAACATTCAGTACTTC CASSLWDRRAKNIQYF
few TRBJ2-7 . TRBV10-3 TGTGCCATCATGGGGAATCTCTCCTACGAGCAGTACTTC CAIMGNLSYEQYF
many TRBJ2-3 . TRBV27 TGTGCCAGCAGTTTACGAAGTATCGCCGCAGATACGCAGTATTTT CASSLRSIAADTQYF
. TRBJ2-1 . TRBV7-9 TGTGCCAGCAACCACTACAGGACTTATGAGCAGTTCTTC CASNHYRTYEQFF
few TRBJ2-5 . TRBV6-2/TRBV6-3 TGTGCCAGCAGTTACGGGGGGCGAGAGACCCAGTACTTC CASSYGGRETQYF
few TRBJ2-7 TRBD2 TRBV20-1 TGCAGTGCGCCTACTAGCGGTTCCTCCTACGAGCAGTACTTC CSAPTSGSSYEQYF
. TRBJ2-7 . TRBV28 TGTGCCAGCAGTTCTCCGACAGAGGTTTACGAGCAGTACTTC CASSSPTEVYEQYF
. TRBJ2-2 . TRBV7-9 TGTGCCAGCAGCTTTGGTATATCGAACACCGGGGAGCTGTTTTTT CASSFGISNTGELFF
many TRBJ2-2 . TRBV20-1 TGCAGTGCTGGGAAAGGTTTTACTAGACGGACCGGGGAGCTGTTTTTT CSAGKGFTRRTGELFF
many TRBJ2-7 . TRBV27 TGTGCCAGCAGTGTAGGTGTGGGCGAGGAAACGAAGCAGTACTTC CASSVGVGEETKQYF
few TRBJ1-6 . TRBV28 TGTGCCAGCAGTTTTTTGGGGTCTTCACCCCTCCACTTT CASSFLGSSPLHF
. TRBJ1-1 . TRBV12-3/TRBV12-4 TGTGCCAGCAGTTTAGGCAGGGGTGGGGGACACACTGAAGCTTTCTTT CASSLGRGGGHTEAFF
few TRBJ2-3 . TRBV2 TGTGCCAGCAGTTCATTGGGGCCAGATACGCAGTATTTT CASSSLGPDTQYF
. TRBJ2-5 . TRBV7-9 TGTGCCAGCAGCCCACCCCCCCCCCGGGAAGAGACCCAGTACTTC CASSPPPPREETQYF
many TRBJ2-7 . TRBV5-1 TGCGCCAGCAGCTTGGTTCCAGGGGACGAGCAGTACTTC CASSLVPGDEQYF
many TRBJ1-2 TRBD1 TRBV11-3 TGTGCCAGCAGCTCAGCCGGGACAGGGGAGGGTCGGGACTATGGCTACACCTTC CASSSAGTGEGRDYGYTF